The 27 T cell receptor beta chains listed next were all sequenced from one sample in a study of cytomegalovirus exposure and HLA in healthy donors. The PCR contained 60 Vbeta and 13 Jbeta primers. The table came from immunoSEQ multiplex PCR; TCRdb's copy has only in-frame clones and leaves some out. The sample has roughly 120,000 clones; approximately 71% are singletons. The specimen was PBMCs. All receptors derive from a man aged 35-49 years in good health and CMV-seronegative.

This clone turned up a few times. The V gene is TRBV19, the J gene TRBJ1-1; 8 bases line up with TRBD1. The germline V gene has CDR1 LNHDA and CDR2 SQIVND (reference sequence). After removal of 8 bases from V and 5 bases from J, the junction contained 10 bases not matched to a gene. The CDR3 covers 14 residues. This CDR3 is CASLRQGRATEAFF. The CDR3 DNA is TGTGCCAGTCTCCGACAGGGGAGGGCGACTGAAGCTTTCTTT.

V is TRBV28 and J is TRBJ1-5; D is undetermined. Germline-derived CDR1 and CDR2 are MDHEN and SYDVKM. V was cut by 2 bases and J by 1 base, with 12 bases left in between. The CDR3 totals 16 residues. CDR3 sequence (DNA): TGTGCCAGCAGTTTAGGCGGCGGTGGGAGCAATCAGCCCCAGCATTTT. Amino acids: CASSLGGGGSNQPQHF.

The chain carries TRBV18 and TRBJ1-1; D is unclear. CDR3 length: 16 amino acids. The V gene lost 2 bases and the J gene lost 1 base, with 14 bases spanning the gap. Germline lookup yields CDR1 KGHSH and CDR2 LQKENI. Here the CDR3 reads CASSPIARQPNTEAFF. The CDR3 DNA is TGTGCCAGCTCACCAATTGCCAGGCAGCCGAACACTGAAGCTTTCTTT.

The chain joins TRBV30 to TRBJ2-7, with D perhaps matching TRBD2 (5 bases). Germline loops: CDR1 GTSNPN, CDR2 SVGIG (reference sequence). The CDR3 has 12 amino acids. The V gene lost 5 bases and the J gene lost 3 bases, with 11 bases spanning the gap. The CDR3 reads CAWLSGSYEQYF. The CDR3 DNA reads TGTGCCTGGCTTTCTGGGAGCTACGAGCAGTACTTC.

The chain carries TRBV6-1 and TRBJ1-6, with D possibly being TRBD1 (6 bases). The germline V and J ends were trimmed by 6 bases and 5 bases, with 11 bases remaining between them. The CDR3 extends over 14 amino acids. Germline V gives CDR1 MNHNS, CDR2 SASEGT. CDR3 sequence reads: CASSTGGDNSPLHF. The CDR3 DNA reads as TGTGCCAGCAGCACGGGGGGCGATAATTCACCCCTCCACTTT.

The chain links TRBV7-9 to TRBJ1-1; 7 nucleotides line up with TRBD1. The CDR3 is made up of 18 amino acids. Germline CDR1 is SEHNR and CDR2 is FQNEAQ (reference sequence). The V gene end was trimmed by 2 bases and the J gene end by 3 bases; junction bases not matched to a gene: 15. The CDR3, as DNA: TGTGCCAGCAGCTTAAGGGGGCGGGGGGTAGGGGACGACACTGAAGCTTTCTTT. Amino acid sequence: CASSLRGRGVGDDTEAFF.

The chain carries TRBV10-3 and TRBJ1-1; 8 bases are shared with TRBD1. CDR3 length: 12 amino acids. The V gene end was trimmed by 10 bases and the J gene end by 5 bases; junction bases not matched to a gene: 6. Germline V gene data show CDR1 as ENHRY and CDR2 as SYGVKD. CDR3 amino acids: CATLQGGTEAFF. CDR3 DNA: TGTGCCACACTACAGGGGGGGACTGAAGCTTTCTTT.

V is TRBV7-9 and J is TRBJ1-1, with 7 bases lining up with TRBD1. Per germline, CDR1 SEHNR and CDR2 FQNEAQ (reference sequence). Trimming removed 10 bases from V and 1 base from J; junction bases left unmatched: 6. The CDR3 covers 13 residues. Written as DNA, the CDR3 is TGTGCCACCCACAGGGGAAGGAACACTGAAGCTTTCTTT. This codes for CATHRGRNTEAFF.

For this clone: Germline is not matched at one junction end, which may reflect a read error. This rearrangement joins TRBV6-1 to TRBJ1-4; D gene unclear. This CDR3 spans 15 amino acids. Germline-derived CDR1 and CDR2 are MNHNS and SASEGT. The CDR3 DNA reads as TGTGCCGGCAGTGAAGTTCGGGGTTTTGCTGAAAAACTGTTTTTT. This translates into CAGSEVRGFAEKLFF.

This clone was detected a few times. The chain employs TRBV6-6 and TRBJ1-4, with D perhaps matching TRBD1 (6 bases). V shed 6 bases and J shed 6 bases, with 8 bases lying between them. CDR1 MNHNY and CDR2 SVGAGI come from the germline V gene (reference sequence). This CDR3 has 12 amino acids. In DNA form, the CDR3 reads TGTGCCAGCAGAAACAGGGATGAAAAACTGTTTTTT. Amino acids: CASRNRDEKLFF.

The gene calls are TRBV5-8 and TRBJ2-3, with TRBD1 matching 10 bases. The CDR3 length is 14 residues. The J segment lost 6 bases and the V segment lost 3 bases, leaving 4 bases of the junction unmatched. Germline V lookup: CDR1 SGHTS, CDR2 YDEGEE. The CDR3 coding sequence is TGTGCCAGCAGCTGGGACAGGGGACGGGATACGCAGTATTTT. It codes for CASSWDRGRDTQYF. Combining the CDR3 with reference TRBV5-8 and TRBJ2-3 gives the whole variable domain EAGVTQSPTHLIKTRGQQATLRCSPISGHTSVYWYQQALGLGLQFLLWYDEGEERNRGNFPPRFSGRQFPNYSSELNVNALELEDSALYLCASSWDRGRDTQYFGPGTRLTVL.

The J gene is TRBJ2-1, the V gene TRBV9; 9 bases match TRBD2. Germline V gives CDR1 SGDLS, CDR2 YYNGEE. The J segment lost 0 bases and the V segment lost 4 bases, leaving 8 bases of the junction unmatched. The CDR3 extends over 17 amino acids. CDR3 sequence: CASSIAGGRSSYNEQFF. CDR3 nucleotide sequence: TGTGCCAGCAGCATCGCGGGGGGGAGAAGCTCCTACAATGAGCAGTTCTTC.

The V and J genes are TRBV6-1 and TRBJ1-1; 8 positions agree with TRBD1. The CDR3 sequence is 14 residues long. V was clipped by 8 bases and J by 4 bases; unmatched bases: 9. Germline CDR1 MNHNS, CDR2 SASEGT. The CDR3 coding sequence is TGTGCCAGCGATCTGGACAGGGTGGCCACTGAAGCTTTCTTT. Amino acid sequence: CASDLDRVATEAFF.

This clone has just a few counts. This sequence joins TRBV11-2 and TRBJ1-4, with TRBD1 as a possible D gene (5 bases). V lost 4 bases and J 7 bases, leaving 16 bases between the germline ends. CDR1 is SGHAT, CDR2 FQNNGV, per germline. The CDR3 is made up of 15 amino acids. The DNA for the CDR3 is TGTGCCAGCAGCTCTGGGGGGGGTTACGGTGAAAAACTGTTTTTT. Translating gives CASSSGGGYGEKLFF.

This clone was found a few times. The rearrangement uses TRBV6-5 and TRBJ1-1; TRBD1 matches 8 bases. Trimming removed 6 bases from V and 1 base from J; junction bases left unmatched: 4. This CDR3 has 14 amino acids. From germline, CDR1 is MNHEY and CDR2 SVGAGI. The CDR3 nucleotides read TGTGCCAGCAGCGCGGGACAGGAGAACACTGAAGCTTTCTTT. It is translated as CASSAGQENTEAFF.

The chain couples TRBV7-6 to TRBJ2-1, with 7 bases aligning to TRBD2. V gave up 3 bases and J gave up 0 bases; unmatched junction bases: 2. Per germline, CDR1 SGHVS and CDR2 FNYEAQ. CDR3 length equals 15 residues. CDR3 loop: CASSLGGNSYNEQFF. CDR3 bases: TGTGCCAGCAGCTTGGGGGGGAACTCCTACAATGAGCAGTTCTTC.

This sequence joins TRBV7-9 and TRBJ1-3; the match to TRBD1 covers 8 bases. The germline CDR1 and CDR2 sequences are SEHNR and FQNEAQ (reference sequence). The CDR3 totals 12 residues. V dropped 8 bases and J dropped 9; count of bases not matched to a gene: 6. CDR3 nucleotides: TGTGCCAGCGCCAGGGGGCGAACCACCATATATTTT. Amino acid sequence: CASARGRTTIYF.

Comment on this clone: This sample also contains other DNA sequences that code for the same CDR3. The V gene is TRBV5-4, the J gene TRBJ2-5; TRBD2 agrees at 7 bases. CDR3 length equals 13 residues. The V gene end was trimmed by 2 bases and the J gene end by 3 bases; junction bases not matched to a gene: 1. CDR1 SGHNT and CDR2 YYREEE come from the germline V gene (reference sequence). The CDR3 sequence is CASSLAGKETQYF. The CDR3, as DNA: TGTGCCAGCAGCTTAGCGGGGAAAGAGACCCAGTACTTC.

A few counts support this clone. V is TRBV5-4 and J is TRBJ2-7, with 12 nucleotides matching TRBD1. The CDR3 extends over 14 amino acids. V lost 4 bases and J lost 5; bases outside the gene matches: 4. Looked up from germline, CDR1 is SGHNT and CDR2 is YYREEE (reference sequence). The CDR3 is CASSGDRGLHEQYF. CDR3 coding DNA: TGTGCCAGCAGCGGGGACAGGGGGCTCCACGAGCAGTACTTC.

CDR3 protein: CASSFPGGLAETQYF. CDR3 DNA: TGTGCCAGCAGCTTCCCGGGGGGGCTGGCAGAGACCCAGTACTTC. The chain is built from TRBV5-6 and TRBJ2-5; 8 bases are a match to TRBD2. Germline assignment: CDR1 SGHDT and CDR2 YYEEEE. The J segment lost 4 bases and the V segment lost 2 bases, leaving 7 bases of the junction unmatched. The CDR3 is 15 residues long.

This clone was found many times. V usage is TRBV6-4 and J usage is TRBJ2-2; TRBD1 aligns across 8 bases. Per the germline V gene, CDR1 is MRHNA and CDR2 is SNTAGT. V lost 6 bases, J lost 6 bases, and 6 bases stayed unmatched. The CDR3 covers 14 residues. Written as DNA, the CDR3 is TGTGCCAGCAGCGTACAACAGGGGGCCGGGGAGCTGTTTTTT. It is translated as CASSVQQGAGELFF.

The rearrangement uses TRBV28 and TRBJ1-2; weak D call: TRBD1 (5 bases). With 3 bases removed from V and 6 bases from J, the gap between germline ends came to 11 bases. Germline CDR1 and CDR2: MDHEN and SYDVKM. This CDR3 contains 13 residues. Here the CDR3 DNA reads TGTGCCAGCAGTTTTGGGGGGTTGAATGGCTACACCTTC. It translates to CASSFGGLNGYTF.

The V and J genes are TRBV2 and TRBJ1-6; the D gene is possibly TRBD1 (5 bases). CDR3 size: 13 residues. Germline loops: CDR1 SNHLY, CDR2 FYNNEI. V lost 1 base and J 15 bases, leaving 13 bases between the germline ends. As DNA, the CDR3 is TGTGCCAGCAGTGAAGGGGGGGGGTCCGTCCTCCACTTT. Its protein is CASSEGGGSVLHF.

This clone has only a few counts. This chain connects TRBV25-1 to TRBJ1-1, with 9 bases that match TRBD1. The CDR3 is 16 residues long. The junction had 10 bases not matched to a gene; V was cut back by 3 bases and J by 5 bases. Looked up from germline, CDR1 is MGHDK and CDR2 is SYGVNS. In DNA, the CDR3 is TGTGCCAGCAGTGAGAAGTTACAGGGGGCGATGACTGAAGCTTTCTTT. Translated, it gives CASSEKLQGAMTEAFF.

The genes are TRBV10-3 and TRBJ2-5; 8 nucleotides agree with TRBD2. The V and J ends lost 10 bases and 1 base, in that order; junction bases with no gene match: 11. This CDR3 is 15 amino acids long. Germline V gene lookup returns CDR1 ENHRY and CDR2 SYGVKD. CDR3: CATKVRSGGQETQYF. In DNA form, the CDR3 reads TGTGCCACCAAGGTACGGAGCGGGGGCCAAGAGACCCAGTACTTC.

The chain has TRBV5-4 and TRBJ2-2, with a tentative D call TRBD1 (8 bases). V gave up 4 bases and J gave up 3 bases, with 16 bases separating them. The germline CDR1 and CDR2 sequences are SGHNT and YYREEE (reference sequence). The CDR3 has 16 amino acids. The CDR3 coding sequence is TGTGCCAGCAGCCCCAACAGGGGGGGTCACACCGGGGAGCTGTTTTTT. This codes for CASSPNRGGHTGELFF.

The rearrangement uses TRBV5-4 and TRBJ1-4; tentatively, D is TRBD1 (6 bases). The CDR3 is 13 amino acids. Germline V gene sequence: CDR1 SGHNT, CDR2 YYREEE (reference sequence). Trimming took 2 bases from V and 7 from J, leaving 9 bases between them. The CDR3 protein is CASSLQGFEKLFF. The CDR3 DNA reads TGTGCCAGCAGCTTACAGGGTTTTGAAAAACTGTTTTTT.